A selection of T cell receptor beta chains follows, all from one sample in a study of CXCR3-negative and CXCR3-positive naive CD8 T cells. TCRdb reworked the 5' RACE reads into one entry per CDR3 protein, no DNA. The ten top clones account for less than 0.55%, within a sample of 150,000 to 180,000 distinct CDR3 sequences. The sequencing sample was made of naive CXCR3+ CD8+ T cells from blood. The receptors shown here come from a human donor in good health. Some clones in this sample may be carry-over from other donors' samples. CDR3s include the opening cysteine and the closing phenylalanine or tryptophan.

>TRBJ2-2|TRBV28
CASSFLREVAGELFF
>TRBJ1-5|TRBV9
CASSAARWSNQPQHF
>TRBJ2-3|TRBV7-6
CASSLASSTDTQYF
>TRBJ1-2|TRBV6-5
CASSLPDMDGGYTF
>TRBJ2-1|TRBV12-3/TRBV12-4
CASSVAGVSSYNEQFF
>TRBJ1-5|TRBV20-1
CSARVLDGQGHNQPQHF
>TRBJ1-2|TRBV7-9
CASRSPGQQNYGYTF
>TRBJ1-4|TRBV12-3/TRBV12-4
CASSQPGLYQVEKLFF
>TRBJ1-5|TRBV29-1
CSVGWGNQPQHF
>TRBJ2-3|TRBV7-2
CASSPTVGGPGTDTQYF
>TRBJ2-4|TRBV6-2/TRBV6-3
CASSYPPWGLATLGVKNIQYF
>TRBJ1-1|TRBV18
CASSPGPGTEAFF
>TRBJ2-5|TRBV11-2
CASSLSPGLEYQETQYF
>TRBJ2-2|TRBV6-4
CASSESGTTGELFF
>TRBJ2-5|TRBV4-1
CASSSGRAETQYF
>TRBJ2-5|TRBV7-9
CASSSEGAGETQYF
>TRBJ1-2|TRBV5-1
CASSLAPKLYGYTF
>TRBJ2-5|TRBV7-3
CASSSKGREREMETQYF
>TRBJ1-1|TRBV11-2
CASRAQGQGANTEAFF
>TRBJ2-5|TRBV6-5
CASSYARGVQETQYF
>TRBJ2-5|TRBV5-6
CASSLNGQQETQYF
>TRBJ2-7|TRBV28
CASSFSPQMTRKSSYEQYF
>TRBJ2-2|TRBV7-9
CASSQSGGTSRGGELFF
>TRBJ1-1|TRBV6-5
CASSSEAGLNTEAFF
>TRBJ1-2|TRBV4-2
CASSQGLMNYGYTF
>TRBJ2-7|TRBV5-1
CASSTRRTGVDDEQYF
>TRBJ2-1|TRBV5-1
CASAVGQGSYNEQFF
>TRBJ1-1|TRBV29-1
CSVEGRGSFEAFF
>TRBJ1-1|TRBV13
CASSFTGATEAFF
>TRBJ1-2|TRBV29-1
CSVDRDTGVNYGYTF
>TRBJ2-2|TRBV9
CASGQGARDGIGGELFF
>TRBJ2-1|TRBV15
CATSRTRSNEQFF
>TRBJ2-3|TRBV20-1
CSAGRGFTDTQYF
>TRBJ2-1|TRBV29-1
CSVTGTGVSYNEQFF
>TRBJ1-2|TRBV7-9
CASNYDDYGYTF
>TRBJ2-2|TRBV28
CASSLTTGELFF
>TRBJ2-1|TRBV12-3/TRBV12-4
CASSLRDRSSYNEQFF
>TRBJ1-1|TRBV25-1
CASSTGGLGEAFF
>TRBJ1-2|TRBV4-1
CASSQWTEDGGYTF
>TRBJ2-2|TRBV9
CASSAGQSVNTGELFF
>TRBJ1-1|TRBV15
CATSRDRAANTEAFF
>TRBJ2-1|TRBV10-3
CAISEPDFKASYNEQFF
>TRBJ2-2|TRBV6-5
CASSHIGTGVSTGELFF